The entry below describes one T cell receptor (beta chain). Produced via immunoSEQ multiplex PCR; TCRdb's table is partial and in-frame only. Of about 69,000 clones listed, about 89% are singletons. This record comes from a study of PD-L1 blockade in urothelial cancer. The wider study: Once treatment had started, blood was analyzed at 3 weeks (second dose) and again at 6 weeks.

This sample comprised PBMCs, obtained around atezolizumab (anti-PD-L1) treatment. This TCR was recovered from a man between 60 and 75 years old with urothelial cancer.

The CDR3 reads CASSKNKGNGPETQYF. In nucleotides, the CDR3 is TGTGCCAGCAGCAAAAACAAGGGGAATGGGCCAGAGACCCAGTACTTC. This chain uses TRBV7-9 with TRBJ2-5; tentatively, D is TRBD1 (5 bases). V was clipped by 5 bases and J by 4 bases, with 20 bases between them. CDR1 and CDR2 from the germline V gene are SEHNR and FQNEAQ (reference sequence). This CDR3 spans 16 amino acids.